These 27 T cell receptor beta chains share one sample of origin, sequenced in a study of blood T cell repertoires in COVID-19. TCRdb keeps only in-frame clones here, not all; method: immunoSEQ multiplex PCR. Found here are 150,000 to 250,000 clones, roughly 87% of them singletons; the top ten hold 2% to 2.5%. Material for sequencing was PBMCs or T cells enriched from blood (not recorded which). Receptors originate from a woman aged 25-40 years who had recovered from COVID-19.

This chain connects TRBV29-1 to TRBJ2-1; 14 bases match TRBD2. Per germline, CDR1 SQVTM and CDR2 ANQGSEA. With V trimmed by 4 bases and J by 8 bases, 25 bases remained unmatched. The length of the CDR3 is 21 residues. CDR3 in DNA: TGCAGCGTTGGCGGCGGGGAACAAGGGACTAGCGGGAGCCGGTGTGTATATGAGCAGTTCTTC. It specifies CSVGGGEQGTSGSRCVYEQFF.

This chain uses TRBV6-5 with TRBJ1-2; maybe TRBD1 (5 bases). The germline CDR1 and CDR2 sequences are MNHEY and SVGAGI. V was shortened by 5 bases and J by 7 bases, with 11 bases between the two germline ends. This CDR3 contains 12 residues. The CDR3 DNA sequence: TGTGCCAGCAGTCAGGGTAGTTTTGGCTACACCTTC. The encoded protein is CASSQGSFGYTF.

The chain couples TRBV5-1 to TRBJ1-6, with 8 bases that match TRBD1. CDR1 is SGHRS and CDR2 is YFSETQ in the germline V gene. The CDR3 spans 16 residues. V shed 1 base, J shed 8 bases, and the junction held 8 bases outside the gene matches. CDR3 DNA: TGCGCCAGCAGCTTGACACCAGGGGGCATGGATTCACCCCTCCACTTT. Its protein is CASSLTPGGMDSPLHF.

The table lists this clone with a count of one. The chain uses TRBV28 and TRBJ2-7, with D possibly matching TRBD2 (6 bases). Germline CDR1 is MDHEN and CDR2 is SYDVKM. The length of the CDR3 is 14 residues. V lost 7 bases and J 2 bases, leaving 15 bases between the germline ends. For the CDR3, the DNA is TGTGCCAGCATAAGTGGCGGGGAAACCTACGAGCAGTACTTC. This translates into CASISGGETYEQYF.

The chain carries TRBV24-1 and TRBJ2-1; D is unclear. V gave up 5 bases and J gave up 0 bases, with 10 bases separating them. The CDR3 totals 15 residues. The V gene's germline CDR1 is KGHDR and CDR2 SFDVKD. CDR3 region: CATSGSSSSYNEQFF. DNA for the CDR3: TGTGCCACCAGTGGTTCTTCGAGCTCCTACAATGAGCAGTTCTTC.

This clone has only a few counts. The J gene is TRBJ1-2, the V gene TRBV29-1; D uncertain. The CDR3 length is 12 residues. Germline V gene data show CDR1 as SQVTM and CDR2 as ANQGSEA. The V end was cut by 4 bases, the J end by 4 bases, with 10 bases between. CDR3 sequence: CSVAEGPYGYTF. CDR3 in DNA: TGCAGCGTTGCAGAGGGCCCCTATGGCTACACCTTC.

The V gene is TRBV7-6, the J gene TRBJ2-1, with TRBD2 matching over 11 bases. The V gene's germline CDR1 is SGHVS and CDR2 FNYEAQ. V dropped 4 bases and J dropped 6; count of bases not matched to a gene: 5. The CDR3 sequence is 15 residues long. CDR3: CASSYLAGGINEQFF. For the CDR3, the DNA is TGTGCCAGCAGCTACCTAGCGGGGGGCATCAATGAGCAGTTCTTC.

This clone appeared a single time. The CDR3 loop is CASSTSLAGVQFF. For the CDR3, the DNA is TGTGCCAGCAGCACTTCACTAGCGGGGGTACAGTTCTTC. The rearrangement uses TRBV7-3 and TRBJ2-1; 11 bases are shared with TRBD2. CDR3 length: 13 residues. Losses at the gene ends were 5 bases for V and 13 bases for J; bases not matched to a gene: 7. Germline V lookup: CDR1 SGHTA, CDR2 FQGTGA.

This chain joins TRBV7-2 and TRBJ1-4, with D tentatively TRBD1 (6 bases). CDR1 is SGHTA, CDR2 FQGNSA, per germline. The CDR3 is 16 residues long. Trimming stripped 5 bases from V and 0 bases from J, with 13 bases between. The CDR3 spells CASSAIKGATNEKLFF. The DNA for the CDR3 is TGTGCCAGCAGCGCCATCAAGGGGGCAACTAATGAAAAACTGTTTTTT.

This chain joins TRBV5-6 and TRBJ2-1; D gene unclear. This CDR3 is 15 amino acids long. V was trimmed by 0 bases and J by 2 bases, leaving 9 bases between them. Germline V gene lookup returns CDR1 SGHDT and CDR2 YYEEEE. CDR3 DNA sequence: TGTGCCAGCAGCTTGGTCCTATATCCCTACAATGAGCAGTTCTTC. Translating gives CASSLVLYPYNEQFF.

This clone has just one count. The chain uses TRBV3-1 (or the pseudogene TRBV3-2) and TRBJ1-4; D is unclear. The CDR3 spans 17 residues. Germline V gene sequence: CDR1 LGHDT, CDR2 YNNKEL (reference sequence). V lost 4 bases, J lost 0 bases, and 15 bases lay in between. CDR3 loop: CASSPNPARATNEKLFF. The CDR3 DNA follows: TGTGCCAGCAGCCCAAACCCCGCACGAGCAACTAATGAAAAACTGTTTTTT.

This chain links TRBV9 with TRBJ2-1; the match to TRBD2 covers 8 bases. Germline CDR1 reads SGDLS; CDR2 reads YYNGEE. This CDR3 spans 16 amino acids. With 3 bases clipped from V and 9 bases from J, the junction kept 14 bases outside the gene matches. The CDR3 DNA sequence: TGTGCCAGCAGCGAGGGGGGACTAGGGATGAGGAGTGAGCAGTTCTTC. As protein: CASSEGGLGMRSEQFF.

This clone showed up just once. The chain is built from TRBV7-3 and TRBJ2-1; possibly TRBD2 for D (6 bases). The CDR3 spans 13 residues. CDR1 and CDR2 from the germline V gene are SGHTA and FQGTGA. Trimming left V 4 bases short and J 9 bases short, with 13 bases between. The CDR3, as DNA: TGTGCCAGCAGCTCCCCGGGGGTGGGTGAGCAGTTCTTC. Translating it yields CASSSPGVGEQFF.

This sequence joins TRBV5-1 and TRBJ1-4, with TRBD1 as a possible D gene (6 bases). This CDR3 is built from 14 residues. From germline, CDR1 is SGHRS and CDR2 YFSETQ. V was trimmed by 4 bases and J by 3 bases, leaving 10 bases between them. Here the CDR3 DNA reads TGCGCCAGCAGCCAGGGGTCGGCTAATGAAAAACTGTTTTTT. Amino acid sequence: CASSQGSANEKLFF.

The rearrangement links TRBV4-1 to TRBJ1-1; 7 nucleotides agree with TRBD1. This CDR3 is 17 amino acids long. J gave up 0 bases and V 4 bases, and 11 bases lay outside the gene matches. Germline V gene sequence: CDR1 MGHRA, CDR2 YSYEKL. CDR3 loop: CASSLTWAGQMNTEAFF. The CDR3 DNA sequence: TGCGCCAGCAGCCTCACTTGGGCGGGACAGATGAACACTGAAGCTTTCTTT.

V is TRBV5-8 and J is TRBJ2-5, with D possibly matching TRBD1 (6 bases). The CDR3 runs to 14 residues. The ends were cut back, 4 bases at V and 4 bases at J, with 14 bases in the middle. Germline V lookup: CDR1 SGHTS, CDR2 YDEGEE. The DNA of the CDR3 is TGTGCCAGCAGCATCACAGGGTTAGGAGAGACCCAGTACTTC. Amino acids: CASSITGLGETQYF.

In this sample, this clone turned up once. This chain connects TRBV6-2 or TRBV6-3 to TRBJ1-2; weak D call: TRBD1 (6 bases). This CDR3 comprises 15 residues. Germline V lookup: CDR1 MNHEY, CDR2 SVGEGT. V shed 2 bases and J shed 4 bases, with 14 bases lying between them. The CDR3 region has the DNA TGTGCCAGCAGTTACCCTCGGGACACAACCTATGGCTACACCTTC. Amino acid sequence: CASSYPRDTTYGYTF.

The rearrangement uses TRBV19 and TRBJ2-7, with TRBD1 as a possible D gene (6 bases). The CDR3 is made up of 14 amino acids. The ends were cut back, 7 bases at V and 0 bases at J, with 13 bases in the middle. Germline CDR1 reads LNHDA; CDR2 reads SQIVND (reference sequence). In DNA, the CDR3 is TGTGCCAGTAAGTCCGGGACAAACTCCTACGAGCAGTACTTC. This sequence encodes CASKSGTNSYEQYF.

This chain uses TRBV12-3 or TRBV12-4 with TRBJ2-2, with D unresolved. V was shortened by 5 bases and J by 2 bases, with 6 bases between the two germline ends. CDR3 length: 13 amino acids. In DNA form, the CDR3 reads TGTGCCAGCAGTCTTTCTAACACCGGGGAGCTGTTTTTT. As protein: CASSLSNTGELFF.

The chain links TRBV6-1 to TRBJ2-7; 7 positions match TRBD2. J lost 2 bases, V lost 2 bases, and 9 bases had no gene match. The CDR3 is 16 amino acids. Per germline, CDR1 MNHNS and CDR2 SASEGT. The CDR3 loop is CASSEYGGTETYEQYF. The CDR3 DNA follows: TGTGCCAGCAGTGAATACGGGGGGACTGAGACCTACGAGCAGTACTTC.

The chain joins TRBV19 to TRBJ2-5, with 8 nucleotides matching TRBD1. The CDR3 loop spans 15 amino acids. J was trimmed by 4 bases and V by 3 bases; bases with no gene match: 7. CDR1 is LNHDA, CDR2 SQIVND, per germline (reference sequence). DNA of the CDR3: TGTGCCAGTAGTATGCGGACAGGGTTACTAGAGACCCAGTACTTC. Encoded protein: CASSMRTGLLETQYF. The full variable domain, in which reference TRBV19 and TRBJ2-5 provide the parts outside the CDR3, is DGGITQSPKYLFRKEGQNVTLSCEQNLNHDAMYWYRQDPGQGLRLIYYSQIVNDFQKGDIAEGYSVSREKKESFPLTVTSAQKNPTAFYLCASSMRTGLLETQYFGPGTRLLVL.

This rearrangement joins TRBV3-1 (or the pseudogene TRBV3-2) to TRBJ2-7, with D perhaps TRBD1 (5 bases). Germline V gives CDR1 LGHDT, CDR2 YNNKEL (reference sequence). The CDR3 has 13 amino acids. Trimming stripped 2 bases from V and 2 bases from J, with 7 bases between. Written as DNA, the CDR3 is TGTGCCAGCAGCCAAAAGGGGACCTACGAGCAGTACTTC. Translated: CASSQKGTYEQYF.

The chain has TRBV5-8 and TRBJ1-5, with D unclear. Between the trimmed V and J ends, which lost 1 base and 3 bases, there was a span of 11 bases. This CDR3 has 15 amino acids. Germline lookup yields CDR1 SGHTS and CDR2 YDEGEE. CDR3 sequence reads: CASSLLWQNNQPQHF. The CDR3 nucleotides are TGTGCCAGCAGCTTGTTGTGGCAGAACAATCAGCCCCAGCATTTT.

V is TRBV14 and J is TRBJ1-2, with 8 bases matching TRBD1. The CDR3 runs to 15 residues. CDR1 is SGHDN, CDR2 FVKESK, per germline. Unmatched junction bases numbered 8, after V lost 0 bases and J lost 8 bases. CDR3 sequence reads: CASSQDDGQGIGYTF. The DNA of the CDR3 is TGTGCCAGCAGCCAAGATGATGGACAGGGCATCGGCTACACCTTC.

DNA for the CDR3: TGTGCCAGCAGTGAATTCGGGACAGGGAATGAAAAACTGTTTTTT. It codes for CASSEFGTGNEKLFF. The chain is built from TRBV2 and TRBJ1-4, with 9 bases aligning to TRBD1. J lost 5 bases, V lost 2 bases, and 3 bases had no gene match. Germline CDR1 reads SNHLY; CDR2 reads FYNNEI. The CDR3 totals 15 residues. The full variable domain, completed using reference TRBV2 and TRBJ1-4, is EPEVTQTPSHQVTQMGQEVILRCVPISNHLYFYWYRQILGQKVEFLVSFYNNEISEKSEIFDDQFSVERPDGSNFTLKIRSTKLEDSAMYFCASSEFGTGNEKLFFGSGTQLSVL.

CDR3 sequence: CASSAAGGGETQYF. CDR3 bases: TGTGCCAGCAGTGCAGCCGGGGGTGGGGAGACCCAGTACTTC. The chain joins TRBV6-1 to TRBJ2-5, with D possibly TRBD2 on 6 matching bases. V gave up 4 bases and J gave up 5 bases, with 14 bases separating them. CDR3 length: 14 residues. Germline CDR1 MNHNS, CDR2 SASEGT.

This clone was observed once. The V call is TRBV7-9, the J call TRBJ2-3, with D perhaps matching TRBD2 (5 bases). This CDR3 region has 15 residues. CDR1 SEHNR and CDR2 FQNEAQ come from the germline V gene (reference sequence). Trimming removed 0 bases at V and 6 bases at J, with 13 bases between. CDR3 region: CASSLALGEIDTQYF. Written as DNA, the CDR3 is TGTGCCAGCAGCTTAGCACTAGGAGAAATTGATACGCAGTATTTT.